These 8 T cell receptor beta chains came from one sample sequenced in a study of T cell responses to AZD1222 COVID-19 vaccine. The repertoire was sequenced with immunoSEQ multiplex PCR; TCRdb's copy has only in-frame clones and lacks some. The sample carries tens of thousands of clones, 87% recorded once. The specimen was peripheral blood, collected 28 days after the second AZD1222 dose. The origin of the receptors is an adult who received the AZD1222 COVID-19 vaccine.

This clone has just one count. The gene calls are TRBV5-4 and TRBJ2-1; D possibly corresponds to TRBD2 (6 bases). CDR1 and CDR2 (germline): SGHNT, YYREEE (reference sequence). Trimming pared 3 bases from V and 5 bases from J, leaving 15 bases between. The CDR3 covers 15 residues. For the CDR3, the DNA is TGTGCCAGCAGCTGGAACGCTGGACTAAACAATGAGCAGTTCTTC. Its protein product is CASSWNAGLNNEQFF.

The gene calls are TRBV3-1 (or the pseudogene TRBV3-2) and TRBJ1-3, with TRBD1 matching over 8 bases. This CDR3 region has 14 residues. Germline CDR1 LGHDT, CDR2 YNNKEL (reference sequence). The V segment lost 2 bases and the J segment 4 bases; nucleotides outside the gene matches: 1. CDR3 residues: CASSQQGAGNTIYF. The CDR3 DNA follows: TGTGCCAGCAGCCAACAGGGGGCGGGAAACACCATATATTTT.

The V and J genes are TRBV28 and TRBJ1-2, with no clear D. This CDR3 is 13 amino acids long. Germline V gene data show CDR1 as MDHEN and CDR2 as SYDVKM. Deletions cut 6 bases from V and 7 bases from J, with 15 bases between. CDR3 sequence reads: CASRGPVLGGYTF. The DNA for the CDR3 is TGTGCCAGCAGGGGCCCCGTGTTAGGTGGCTACACCTTC.

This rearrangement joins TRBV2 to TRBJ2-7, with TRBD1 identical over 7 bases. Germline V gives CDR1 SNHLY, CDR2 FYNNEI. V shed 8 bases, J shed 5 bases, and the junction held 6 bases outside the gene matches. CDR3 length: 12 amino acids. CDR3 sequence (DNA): TGTGCCAGCCGTAGGGACAGCAACGAGCAGTACTTC. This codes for CASRRDSNEQYF.

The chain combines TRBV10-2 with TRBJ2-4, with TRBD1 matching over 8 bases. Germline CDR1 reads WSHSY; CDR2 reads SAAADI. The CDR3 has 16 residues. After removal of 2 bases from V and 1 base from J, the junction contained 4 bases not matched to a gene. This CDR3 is CASSEQQGVAKNIQYF. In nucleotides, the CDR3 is TGCGCCAGCAGTGAGCAACAGGGGGTCGCCAAAAACATTCAGTACTTC.

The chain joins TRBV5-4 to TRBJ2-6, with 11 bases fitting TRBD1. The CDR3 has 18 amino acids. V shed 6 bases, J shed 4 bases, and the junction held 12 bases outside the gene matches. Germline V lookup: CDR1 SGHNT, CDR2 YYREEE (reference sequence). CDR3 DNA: TGTGCCAGCAACGGAGGGACAGGGGGGGCGCGGGGGGCCAACGTCCTGACTTTC. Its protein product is CASNGGTGGARGANVLTF.

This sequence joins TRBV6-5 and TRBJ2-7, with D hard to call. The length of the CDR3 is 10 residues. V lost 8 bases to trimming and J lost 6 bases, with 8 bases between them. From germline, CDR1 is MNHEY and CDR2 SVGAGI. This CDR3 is CASANTEQYF. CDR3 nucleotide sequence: TGTGCCAGCGCAAACACCGAGCAGTACTTC.

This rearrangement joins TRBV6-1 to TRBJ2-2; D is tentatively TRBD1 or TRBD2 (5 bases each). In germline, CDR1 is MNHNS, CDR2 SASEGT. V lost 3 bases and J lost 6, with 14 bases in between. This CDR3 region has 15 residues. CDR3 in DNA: TGTGCCAGCAGTGATCGTGCCATGGGGGCCGGGGAGCTGTTTTTT. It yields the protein CASSDRAMGAGELFF.